This T cell receptor beta chain was captured by sequencing in a study of tumor-infiltrating lymphocytes in primary liver carcinoma. Study details: Staged T1-T3 N0M0, the tumors had sizes that ranged from about 4 to 10 cm across.

As regards this clonotype: The antigen remains unidentified. This may come from a read error, since a much larger clone is one base off.

Notes on the study in general: When set against blood, tumors had a significantly higher top-250-clone fraction (p = 0.039).

Starting from roughly 540 ng of total RNA, TCR beta cDNA was produced with a primer in the constant region. Three rounds of nested multiplex PCR with slightly modified ARM-PCR produced TCR beta libraries. MiXCR was run by TCRdb on the multiplex PCR reads, yielding one entry per CDR3 protein. The sample carries fewer than 350,000 distinct CDR3 sequences, about 62% recorded once. They got blood RNA out of unsorted whole blood and also pulled out germline DNA. Prior to surgery, roughly 4 milliliters of peripheral blood were drawn. This clonotype originated in a man in his forties with primary liver carcinoma and hepatitis B virus infection. The specimen was peripheral blood.

CDR3 sequence (DNA): TGTGCCAGCAGCCAAGATCAGGGATTAGCGGGAGGCCCAGGGACCCAGTACTTC. It specifies CASSQDQGLAGGPGTQYF. The gene calls are TRBV4-2 and TRBJ2-5, with 10 bases matching TRBD2. Germline CDR1 is LGHNA and CDR2 is YNFKEQ. The V segment lost 0 bases and the J segment 7 bases; nucleotides outside the gene matches: 14. The CDR3 contains 18 residues.